The T cell receptor beta chain described here comes from a study of T-cell memory formation after mild COVID-19. The study, taken as a whole, reports: The finding that pre-infection memory included some responding clones suggested that cross-reactive memory joined.

This clonotype was seen ten or more times. Its antigen is unidentified. CDR1 MNHEY and CDR2 SVGAGI come from the germline V gene. This CDR3 is 15 amino acids long. Trimming pared 2 bases from V and 4 bases from J, leaving 12 bases between. TCRdb recomputed calls from the 5' RACE reads with MiXCR, one row per CDR3 protein. The table records about 44,000 distinct CDR3 sequences, roughly 8% of them present only once. The material sequenced was PBMCs or a T cell subset sorted from them (not recorded which). The rearrangement uses TRBV6-5 and TRBJ1-3; D gene unclear. This TCR was recovered from a man aged 18-30 years who had mild COVID-19 (a few samples of this study predate the infection). Cell type and time point are not known. As DNA, the CDR3 is TGTGCCAGCAGTTACGCAGACGTCGTCGGAAACACCATATATTTT. Residues: CASSYADVVGNTIYF.